A selection of T cell receptor beta chains follows, all from one sample in a study of radiation and T cells in renal cell carcinoma. Sequencing was performed with immunoSEQ multiplex PCR; in TCRdb, only in-frame clones are kept and a portion is missing. The sample holds some 100,000 clones; 82% are singletons and the top ten take around 5.8%. Sequenced here: blood, sampled from a patient whose treatment included radiotherapy and nephrectomy. These receptors originate from a man aged 60 to 75 with renal cell carcinoma. Both conserved end residues are part of each CDR3. The D gene is left open where the match is weak. Expanded clones are given a class, and other clones once, few, many or no size at all.

V: TRBV11-2
J: TRBJ2-5
length: 17
size: NA
D: TRBD2
DNA: TGTGCCAGCAGCTTAGGGCCGGCGACTAGCGGTCAAGAGACCCAGTACTTC
CDR3: CASSLGPATSGQETQYF

V: TRBV5-1
J: TRBJ2-1
length: 13
size: once
D: NA
DNA: TGCGCCAGCAGCATGAGCTCCTACAATGAGCAGTTCTTC
CDR3: CASSMSSYNEQFF

V: TRBV19
J: TRBJ2-7
length: 15
size: once
D: TRBD2
DNA: TGTGCCAGTAGCACGACTAGCGGGAGACCCCACGAGCAGTACTTC
CDR3: CASSTTSGRPHEQYF

V: TRBV13
J: TRBJ2-1
length: 12
size: NA
D: NA
DNA: TGTGCCAGCAGCTTGGCAAAGAATGAGCAGTTCTTC
CDR3: CASSLAKNEQFF

V: TRBV6-5
J: TRBJ2-7
length: 14
size: NA
D: TRBD1
DNA: TGTGCCAGCAGTTACGGGCAGGGGGAGAACGAGCAGTACTTC
CDR3: CASSYGQGENEQYF

V: TRBV6-1
J: TRBJ1-2
length: 12
size: NA
D: NA
DNA: TGTGCCAGCAGTGAAACAGGGAATGGCTACACCTTC
CDR3: CASSETGNGYTF

V: TRBV13
J: TRBJ2-3
length: 17
size: NA
D: NA
DNA: TGTGCCAGCAGCTTAAAAGGAGGGGCGGGATCAGTAGATACGCAGTATTTT
CDR3: CASSLKGGAGSVDTQYF

V: TRBV7-2
J: TRBJ1-2
length: 16
size: few
D: NA
DNA: TGTGCCAGCAGCTTGGATCCGGAACCTCACTCCTATGGCTACACCTTC
CDR3: CASSLDPEPHSYGYTF

V: TRBV6-1
J: TRBJ2-5
length: 13
size: few
D: NA
DNA: TGTGCCAGCAGTGAAGTAATTAAAGAGACCCAGTACTTC
CDR3: CASSEVIKETQYF

V: TRBV19
J: TRBJ1-4
length: 14
size: NA
D: TRBD1
DNA: TGTGCCAGTAGTGACACAGGGGGCGATGAAAAACTGTTTTTT
CDR3: CASSDTGGDEKLFF

V: TRBV10-1
J: TRBJ2-1
length: 12
size: NA
D: NA
DNA: TGCGCCAGCGGCGGATCTTACAATGAGCGGTTCTTC
CDR3: CASGGSYNERFF

V: TRBV5-5
J: TRBJ2-3
length: 14
size: NA
D: NA
DNA: TGTGCCAGCAGCTTGGAGGGCGGCACAGATACGCAGTATTTT
CDR3: CASSLEGGTDTQYF

V: TRBV27
J: TRBJ1-4
length: 15
size: NA
D: NA
DNA: TGTGCCAGCAGTTTATGGGCGGGAGCAGGTGAAAAACTGTTTTTT
CDR3: CASSLWAGAGEKLFF

V: TRBV18
J: TRBJ2-3
length: 15
size: NA
D: NA
DNA: TGTGCCAGCTCAGAAACGGGACGTTCCACAGATACGCAGTATTTT
CDR3: CASSETGRSTDTQYF

V: TRBV15
J: TRBJ2-1
length: 13
size: once
D: NA
DNA: TGTGCCACCAGCAGGGCCCAATACAATGAGCAGTTCTTC
CDR3: CATSRAQYNEQFF